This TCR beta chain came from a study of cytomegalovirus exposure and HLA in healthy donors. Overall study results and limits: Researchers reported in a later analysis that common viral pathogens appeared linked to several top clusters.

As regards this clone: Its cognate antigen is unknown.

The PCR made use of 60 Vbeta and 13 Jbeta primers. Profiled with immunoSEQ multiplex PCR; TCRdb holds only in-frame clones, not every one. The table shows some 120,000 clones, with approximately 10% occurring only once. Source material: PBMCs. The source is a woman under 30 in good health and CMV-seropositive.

The CDR3 loop is CASSQQAPYEQYF. CDR3 coding DNA: TGTGCCAGCAGCCAACAGGCTCCCTACGAGCAGTACTTC. The chain couples TRBV5-6 to TRBJ2-7; tentative D call: TRBD1 (5 bases). CDR1 SGHDT and CDR2 YYEEEE come from the germline V gene. The V gene lost 4 bases and the J gene lost 2 bases, with 10 bases spanning the gap. The CDR3 length is 13 residues.